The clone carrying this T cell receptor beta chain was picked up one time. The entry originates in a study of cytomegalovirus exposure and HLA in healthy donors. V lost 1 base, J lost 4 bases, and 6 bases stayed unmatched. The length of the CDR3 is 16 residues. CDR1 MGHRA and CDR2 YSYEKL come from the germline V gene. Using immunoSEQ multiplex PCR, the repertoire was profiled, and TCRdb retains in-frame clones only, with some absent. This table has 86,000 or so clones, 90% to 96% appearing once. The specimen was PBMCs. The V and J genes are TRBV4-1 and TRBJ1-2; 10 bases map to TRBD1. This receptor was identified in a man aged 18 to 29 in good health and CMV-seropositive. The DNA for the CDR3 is TGCGCCAGCAGCCAAGGACAGGGGGCGTCTGGCTATGGCTACACCTTC. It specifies CASSQGQGASGYGYTF.